This TCR beta chain was sequenced during a study of cytomegalovirus exposure and HLA in healthy donors (dated by TCRdb to about 2017). For the study in its entirety: An earlier analysis of approximately 640 of the donors reported 250 to 350 Gb of sequence data and around 110 million unique TCR beta sequences from some 180 million T cells. The genetic ancestry cluster associated with self-reported Caucasian donors included roughly 84% of the 398 genotyped donors. Five DR-DQ haplotypes were treated as single units for association and clustering because of strong linkage in the cohort. An earlier analysis of 587 of the donors applied high-throughput TCR beta sequencing to assess whether each TCR beta V gene segment acted as functional or pseudogenic. Typing coverage varied by locus: roughly 620-640 donors for A, B, C, DRB1 and DQB1; approximately 560 for DQA1; over 600 for DPA1; about 450 for DPB1. A later analysis re-examined previously published TCR beta repertoires from more than 600 donors and added high-resolution HLA genotyping to investigate patterns of TCR occurrence. Rather than drawing on any new phenotypic data, the later analysis identified candidate immune exposures from TCR beta sequences and the way those sequences occurred across donors. In a later genetic analysis, genome-wide SNP genotypes for 398 of the 666 donors were used, and that subset was treated as a discovery cohort. Every discovery cohort repertoire had been produced on one sequencing platform. High-throughput TCR immunosequencing, statistical association of individual TCRs with disease status, and machine learning were combined to predict cytomegalovirus infection status. The aim of the study was to test whether cataloging public T cell receptors could identify signatures of past pathogen exposure. Across approximately 420 genotyped donors of the cohort, an average of approximately 240,000 unique TCR beta nucleotide sequences per donor were sequenced, and around 19% of those sequences were non-productive. Donor age, sex, ethnicity and CMV serostatus were compiled alongside the repertoire data. Both class I and class II loci were covered by HLA typing, at four-digit resolution. Roughly 300 gigabases of sequencing data and 70 million to 100 million unique TCR sequences were included in an early release covering 500 to 750 HLA-typed donors. Besides the first cohort of 500 to 700 subjects, a separate validation cohort made up of 120 different subjects was used. The study profiled the T cell repertoires of more than 500 subjects by immunosequencing and related them to cytomegalovirus serostatus.

The CDR1 and CDR2 encoded by the germline V gene (reference sequence) are SGHKS and YYEKEE. Inclusive of the bounding cysteine and phenylalanine, the CDR3 is 16 residues long. CDR3 DNA only is kept here, 48 bases in frame from base 1. The V end gives up 0 bases and the J end 0 bases, leaving 3 bases in the junction not matched to a gene. The cohort consisted of some 730 healthy bone marrow donors. All cohort members were sampled while nominally healthy, although unrecorded immune exposures were likely present. The donor was CMV seropositive and was included in the group of around 300 seropositive cohort members. Each donor provided a peripheral blood sample, and peripheral blood mononuclear cells were used for TCR beta sequencing. Genomic DNA was extracted from the blood cell samples with the Qiagen DNeasy Blood Extraction Kit. Library prep was done by the immunoSEQ multiplex PCR assay. For the multiplex PCR, a mixture combining 60 forward primers for TCR Vbeta segments and 13 reverse primers for TCR Jbeta segments was used. The CDR3 region of rearranged TCR beta genes was amplified from genomic DNA with a multiplex PCR assay. The Illumina HiSeq System was used to sequence the amplified TCR beta libraries as 87-base-pair reads. For the original study's pipeline: In a later analysis, approximately 74 million unique TCR beta chains were counted across the 690 or so repertoires, and approximately 9.9 million of these chains were shared by at least two donors. To remove PCR and sequencing errors, raw reads were error-corrected and collapsed into unique sequences using a nearest-neighbor algorithm that merged closely related sequences. To assign V, D and J gene segments, CDR3 sequences were aligned to IMGT reference sequences. For a sequence to be retained, a match of at least six nucleotides to both a V gene segment and a J gene segment was required. Rearrangements were called productive when the CDR3 lacked stop codons and stayed in frame with V and J; all others were non-productive. Following IMGT convention, CDR3 was defined as the stretch from the second conserved V-encoded cysteine to the conserved J-encoded phenylalanine. Sequences without an unambiguous match to a single V gene segment were excluded from the earlier analysis of several hundred of the donors. An earlier analysis of a few hundred of the donors called V segments functional above 56.7% productive rearrangements and segregating when the between-donor standard deviation exceeded 5%. A statistical classification framework was built for diagnosing cytomegalovirus status from the catalog of TCR beta chain sequences. In a later analysis, TCR nucleotide sequences were compared against IMGT/GENE-DB human TR gene sequences so that V and J genes could be assigned. In a later analysis, CDR3 sequences and most-parsimonious VDJ recombination scenarios were assigned using the TCRdist pipeline. In a later analysis, each TCR beta chain was defined by its CDR3 amino acid sequence together with its V-gene family, and reads lacking a unique V-gene family were excluded. To address suspected cross-contamination and a sequencing artifact, a later analysis removed under 600 highly shared, low-generation-probability nucleotide sequences. A later analysis calculated a clonal expansion index for each public chain from normalized within-repertoire ranks of inferred template counts. In a later analysis, generation probabilities were computed with a VDJ recombination model fitted to out-of-frame rearrangements, and the resulting probabilities were checked against IGoR. A later analysis scored TCR-TCR, TCR-HLA and TCR-CMV co-occurrence with hypergeometric tests, applying a repertoire-size bias correction to TCR pairs. False discovery rates were estimated in a later analysis by permuting HLA or CMV assignments 20 times. In a later analysis, co-occurring TCRs were grouped using DBSCAN, and TCRdist sequence similarity was added for clustering within HLA-allele-positive subsets. For co-occurrence clustering, repertoires with fewer than 30,000 or more than 120,000 public chains were excluded, along with roughly 5 repertoires with anomalous nucleotide sharing. In its TCRdb copy, this immuneACCESS table keeps in-frame sequences only and misses some clones. Where compared with another copy, unresolved V genes explain less than half of these, and the others have no known cause. V and J calls and clone size are those listed in that table; D and trimming were worked out from the DNA. This sample holds around 160,000 clones; almost 80% were observed only once. Clones ranked in the top ten supply less than 10% of the sample.

Beyond this particular receptor, the publication reports: In a later analysis, several top co-occurrence clusters were reported to appear linked to parvovirus B19, influenza, CMV and Epstein-Barr virus. Some IMGT-functional V segments, including TRBV6-2 and TRBV6-3, could not be distinguished by the 87-base-pair reads and were therefore excluded. While some public TCRs were present in many individuals, most TCR sequences turned up only very rarely across donors. In a later genetic analysis, fewer N-insertions in productive TCRs were reported among donors in an Asian-associated ancestry cluster than the approximately 710-donor mean. Three of the identified cytomegalovirus-associated TCR beta chains were confirmed in vitro to be specific for cytomegalovirus antigens. When HLA alleles, especially DR and DQ, strongly co-occurred, attributing TCR associations to individual alleles was difficult. HLA typing was unavailable for some donors at each locus, so association tests used only the typed subset. A later analysis found that TCR association rates varied across HLA loci, with DRB1 alleles showing the most associated TCRs and HLA-C alleles the fewest. In a later analysis, most CMV-associated TCR beta chains were found to appear HLA-restricted, with HLA associations seemingly driven largely by CMV exposure. At a false discovery rate of 0.05, a later analysis linked 16,951 TCR beta sequences to specific HLA alleles. Cytomegalovirus status was reported to be diagnosed by the classifier with high specificity and sensitivity in both the original and validation cohorts. Linkage disequilibrium might explain the correlated functional status among segregating V segments, but an unknown experimental factor could not be excluded. In the study, approximately 160 TCR beta chains were listed as associated with cytomegalovirus. According to the authors, the approach could potentially be generalized to other disease states and immunological phenotypes. Roughly uniform sequencing depth across donors was assumed in presence/absence analyses, although this assumption may not hold. A further reported finding was that TCR beta sequences accurately predicted the HLA-A and HLA-B alleles for most subjects in the first cohort. This cohort had only TCR beta chains sequenced, and the lack of alpha or paired-chain data limited which features could be detected. The earlier analysis of some 560 of the donors excluded approximately 15 rarely observed V segments, including chromosome 9 orphons, because counts were too low. Compared with equally common non-associated chains, HLA-associated TCR beta chains in a later analysis were more clonally expanded and had lower generation probabilities. The sequencing pipeline was judged likely to have produced a cluster of highly shared sequence variants as a technical artifact. An association between a missense DCLRE1C variant and V-gene and J-gene trimming of TCR beta chains was found in a later genetic analysis and replicated in an independent cohort. CMV serostatus was the only immune exposure information available for the cohort. In an earlier analysis of more than 500 of the donors, most TCR beta V segments appeared in productive rearrangements about 90% or about 30% of the time, broadly matching IMGT annotations.

As regards this clone: This receptor's antigen is unknown. Base qualities are not at hand, and no much larger clone is one base apart.

The sequence joins TRBV5-5 to TRBJ2-5, with 9 middle bases fitting TRBD1. Sequenced sample: PBMCs. This clonotype was sampled from a man aged 18 to 35 in good health and CMV-seropositive. DNA sequence: TGTGCCAGCAGCTTGGGCGACAGGGGGTACCAAGAGACCCAGTACTTC. Its protein reads: CASSLGDRGYQETQYF.